Shown below are 24 T cell receptor beta chains from a single sample sequenced in a study of control samples from healthy donors and cancer patients. Profiling relied on immunoSEQ multiplex PCR, and the TCRdb table lists in-frame clones only, not all of them. The table records 150,000 to 200,000 clones, 92% of them present only once. The sequencing input was blood. These receptors were obtained from a woman in her twenties or thirties in good health.

This chain connects TRBV14 to TRBJ2-7, with 8 bases that match TRBD1. V gave up 0 bases and J gave up 0 bases; unmatched junction bases: 7. This CDR3 is 17 amino acids long. The germline V gene has CDR1 SGHDN and CDR2 FVKESK. CDR3 loop: CASSQDGQGVLSYEQYF. Written as DNA, the CDR3 is TGTGCCAGCAGCCAAGATGGACAGGGCGTCCTCTCCTACGAGCAGTACTTC.

The rearrangement uses TRBV28 and TRBJ2-5, with TRBD2 matching 11 bases. CDR1 is MDHEN and CDR2 is SYDVKM in the germline V gene. CDR3 length equals 16 residues. V gave up 5 bases and J gave up 2 bases; unmatched junction bases: 7. The CDR3 sequence: CASSQPGLAEQETQYF. The CDR3 DNA follows: TGTGCCAGCAGTCAACCGGGACTAGCGGAACAAGAGACCCAGTACTTC.

The rearrangement links TRBV5-1 to TRBJ2-7; D gene unclear. This CDR3 is built from 12 residues. Per germline, CDR1 SGHRS and CDR2 YFSETQ. Between the trimmed V and J ends, which lost 2 bases and 5 bases, there was a span of 8 bases. The CDR3, as DNA: TGCGCCAGCAGCTTTGGCACCGACGAGCAGTACTTC. It yields the protein CASSFGTDEQYF.

As regards this clone: Other DNA sequences in this specimen translate into the identical CDR3. The V and J genes are TRBV5-1 and TRBJ1-4, with D unclear. The CDR3 has 13 residues. Trimming removed 0 bases at V and 5 bases at J, with 5 bases between. Germline V lookup: CDR1 SGHRS, CDR2 YFSETQ. CDR3 residues: CASSLGPNEKLFF. The DNA for the CDR3 is TGCGCCAGCAGCTTGGGACCCAATGAAAAACTGTTTTTT.

The CDR3, as DNA: TGTGCCAGCAGCCAATTCGGGCTAGCGGGAGTAAATACGCAGTATTTT. Amino acids: CASSQFGLAGVNTQYF. The chain is built from TRBV3-1 (or the pseudogene TRBV3-2) and TRBJ2-3, with 10 bases fitting TRBD2. V lost 2 bases, J lost 7 bases, and 9 bases stayed unmatched. The CDR3 contains 16 residues. In germline, CDR1 is LGHDT, CDR2 YNNKEL (reference sequence).

This clone appeared a single time. The CDR3 DNA reads TGTGCCAGCAGCTCCGACAGGCGGACTGAAGCTTTCTTT. This encodes CASSSDRRTEAFF. This rearrangement joins TRBV7-9 to TRBJ1-1, with a weak D call TRBD1 (6 bases). Trimming stripped 4 bases from V and 5 bases from J, with 11 bases between. This CDR3 spans 13 amino acids. Germline lookup yields CDR1 SEHNR and CDR2 FQNEAQ (reference sequence).

V and J are TRBV27 and TRBJ2-3; unclear D gene. CDR1 MNHEY and CDR2 SMNVEV come from the germline V gene (reference sequence). This CDR3 spans 11 amino acids. V was clipped by 8 bases and J by 6 bases, with 9 bases between them. The CDR3, as DNA: TGTGCCAGCCATCCCGGGGATACGCAGTATTTT. Translated: CASHPGDTQYF.

CDR3 region: CASSSRGGRVGGETQYF. In DNA form, the CDR3 reads TGTGCCAGCAGCTCCCGGGGAGGCAGGGTAGGCGGAGAGACCCAGTACTTC. V and J are TRBV7-2 and TRBJ2-5; a weak D match, TRBD2 (6 bases). Per germline, CDR1 SGHTA and CDR2 FQGNSA. The CDR3 is made up of 17 amino acids. V gave up 4 bases and J gave up 4 bases, with 22 bases separating them.

The chain is built from TRBV10-1 and TRBJ2-1, with TRBD1 as a possible D gene (6 bases). From germline, CDR1 is WNHNN and CDR2 SYGVQD (reference sequence). The CDR3 is 13 residues long. The V end was cut by 4 bases, the J end by 6 bases, with 10 bases between. The DNA of the CDR3 is TGCGCCAGCAGTGCACAGGGTGGCAATGAGCAGTTCTTC. It yields the protein CASSAQGGNEQFF.

The chain joins TRBV28 to TRBJ2-2; no definite D call. This CDR3 has 12 residues. Germline CDR1 is MDHEN and CDR2 is SYDVKM. V shed 2 bases and J shed 6 bases, with 4 bases lying between them. The CDR3 sequence is CASSLSAGELFF. Written as DNA, the CDR3 is TGTGCCAGCAGTTTAAGCGCCGGGGAGCTGTTTTTT. Full variable domain (remainder filled in from reference TRBV28 and TRBJ2-2): DVKVTQSSRYLVKRTGEKVFLECVQDMDHENMFWYRQDPGLGLRLIYFSYDVKMKEKGDIPEGYSVSREKKERFSLILESASTNQTSMYLCASSLSAGELFFGEGSRLTVL.

The chain links TRBV9 to TRBJ2-7; TRBD1 matches at 10 bases. The CDR3 is 14 residues long. Germline-derived CDR1 and CDR2 are SGDLS and YYNGEE. The V and J ends lost 4 bases and 5 bases, in that order; junction bases with no gene match: 6. The CDR3 DNA is TGTGCCAGCAGCAAGAGGACAGGGGGTGACGAGCAGTACTTC. Encoded protein: CASSKRTGGDEQYF. The whole variable domain, remainder taken from reference TRBV9 and TRBJ2-7, is DSGVTQTPKHLITATGQRVTLRCSPRSGDLSVYWYQQSLDQGLQFLIQYYNGEERAKGNILERFSAQQFPDLHSELNLSSLELGDSALYFCASSKRTGGDEQYFGPGTRLTVT.

The V and J genes are TRBV27 and TRBJ2-1; 10 nucleotides agree with TRBD2. V lost 3 bases and J lost 8; bases outside the gene matches: 7. This CDR3 has 15 residues. Germline V gene data show CDR1 as MNHEY and CDR2 as SMNVEV (reference sequence). The DNA for the CDR3 is TGTGCCAGCAGTTTTCGCCTAGCGGGAGTAGATGAGCAGTTCTTC. As protein: CASSFRLAGVDEQFF.

There are a few counts of this clone. The gene calls are TRBV20-1 and TRBJ2-3; tentatively, D is TRBD2 (5 bases). The germline gives CDR1 DFQATT, CDR2 SNEGSKA (reference sequence). This CDR3 has 10 amino acids. Trimming took off 5 bases at V and 6 bases at J, with 6 bases between the two ends. The chain's CDR3 is CSAGEDTQYF. CDR3 DNA: TGCAGTGCTGGGGAGGATACGCAGTATTTT.

This clone was observed a single time. The CDR3 does not end in the conserved phenylalanine or tryptophan, so this is likely a read error. The DNA is left out, because the CDR3 cannot be placed on it with certainty; the CDR3 is given as TCRdb lists it. This chain connects TRBV21-1 to TRBJ1-6. TRBV21-1 is tagged as a pseudogene. The CDR3 spans 9 residues, counting both ends. The CDR3 here is CASSSPGLV.

The genes are TRBV27 and TRBJ1-2; possible D gene TRBD1, 5 bases. The germline V gene has CDR1 MNHEY and CDR2 SMNVEV (reference sequence). The CDR3 totals 14 residues. V was cut by 2 bases and J by 3 bases, with 10 bases left in between. CDR3 nucleotides: TGTGCCAGCAGTTTACAGGGCAGCGACTATGGCTACACCTTC. Its protein is CASSLQGSDYGYTF.

The chain uses TRBV28 and TRBJ1-5; no clear D. This CDR3 comprises 15 residues. Germline V gives CDR1 MDHEN, CDR2 SYDVKM. The V end lost 4 bases, the J end lost 0 bases, and 10 bases lay between the germline ends. The CDR3 here is CASSWSDDSNQPQHF. The DNA of the CDR3 is TGTGCCAGCAGTTGGTCAGACGATAGCAATCAGCCCCAGCATTTT. The entire variable domain, with the rest obtained from reference TRBV28 and TRBJ1-5, is as follows: DVKVTQSSRYLVKRTGEKVFLECVQDMDHENMFWYRQDPGLGLRLIYFSYDVKMKEKGDIPEGYSVSREKKERFSLILESASTNQTSMYLCASSWSDDSNQPQHFGDGTRLSIL.

This clone was observed a few times. The gene calls are TRBV28 and TRBJ2-2; D uncertain. The CDR3 consists of 14 residues. Germline-derived CDR1 and CDR2 are MDHEN and SYDVKM. Deletions cut 8 bases from V and 0 bases from J, with 10 bases between. CDR3 sequence reads: CASLRGTNTGELFF. The CDR3 DNA sequence: TGTGCCAGCCTACGCGGAACGAACACCGGGGAGCTGTTTTTT.

The chain joins TRBV4-2 to TRBJ1-2; TRBD1 might be the D (6 bases). In germline, CDR1 is LGHNA, CDR2 YNFKEQ. The CDR3 totals 14 residues. V lost 1 base and J lost 7, with 13 bases in between. DNA of the CDR3: TGTGCCAGCAGCCAAGGGTGGGGGCCTGGTGGCTACACCTTC. Its translation: CASSQGWGPGGYTF.

The chain joins TRBV19 to TRBJ1-1, with D maybe TRBD1 (6 bases). The CDR3 is made up of 13 amino acids. V was pared by 3 bases and J by 4 bases, with 9 bases between. Germline-derived CDR1 and CDR2 are LNHDA and SQIVND (reference sequence). CDR3 DNA: TGTGCCAGTAGTATGTTAGGGGGCACTGAAGCTTTCTTT. Its protein product is CASSMLGGTEAFF.

The chain has TRBV5-1 and TRBJ2-2; 10 bases are a match to TRBD1. With V trimmed by 3 bases and J by 5 bases, 7 bases remained unmatched. Germline assignment: CDR1 SGHRS and CDR2 YFSETQ. This CDR3 contains 16 residues. This chain's CDR3 is CASSSGTGASTGELFF. For the CDR3, the DNA is TGCGCCAGCAGCTCCGGGACAGGGGCGTCGACCGGGGAGCTGTTTTTT.

The table lists this clone with a few counts. CDR3 coding DNA: TGTGCCAGTAGTTATTTGGGTGGATATAGCAATCAGCCCCAGCATTTT. Translating it yields CASSYLGGYSNQPQHF. V gene TRBV19 combines with J gene TRBJ1-5; D ambiguous. Between the trimmed V and J ends, which lost 5 bases and 0 bases, there was a span of 14 bases. The CDR3 totals 16 residues. CDR1 LNHDA and CDR2 SQIVND come from the germline V gene (reference sequence).

The V call is TRBV27, the J call TRBJ2-6; TRBD2 matches 7 bases. Germline V gene data show CDR1 as MNHEY and CDR2 as SMNVEV (reference sequence). The CDR3 loop spans 17 amino acids. V was clipped by 8 bases and J by 3 bases; unmatched bases: 13. The CDR3 nucleotides read TGTGCCAGCTCCGTAAGGGTCGCGGGAGTTGGGGCCAACGTCCTGACTTTC. Its protein is CASSVRVAGVGANVLTF.

The gene calls are TRBV2 and TRBJ1-5; no reliable D call. V dropped 7 bases and J dropped 6 bases, with 19 bases sitting between them. Germline V CDR1 and CDR2: SNHLY, FYNNEI. This CDR3 region has 15 residues. The chain's CDR3 is CASKRAAGRGQPQHF. CDR3 bases: TGTGCCAGCAAAAGGGCAGCCGGCAGAGGTCAGCCCCAGCATTTT.

This clone was observed a few times. V usage is TRBV14 and J usage is TRBJ1-2; a weak D match, TRBD1 (5 bases). The CDR3 has 13 residues. Germline V gene sequence: CDR1 SGHDN, CDR2 FVKESK. The germline V and J ends were trimmed by 1 base and 8 bases, with 11 bases remaining between them. CDR3 DNA sequence: TGTGCCAGCAGCCAAGTGGGGCGCGAGGGCTACACCTTC. It specifies CASSQVGREGYTF.